This is a list of T cell receptor beta chains from one sample in a study of blood T cells in healthy people across ages. TCRdb used MiXCR to reprocess the 5' RACE reads, holding one entry per CDR3 protein. The table includes about a million distinct CDR3 sequences, roughly half detected once. The sample consisted of blood. The receptors here all came from a woman in her sixties or seventies in good health. Both conserved end residues are part of each CDR3. Each record gives: D gene, J gene, V gene, clone size, CDR3 DNA, CDR3 protein. D genes are given only for firm matches. Not every row has a clone size; where given, it reads once, few, many or a size class.

d_call: TRBD2; j_call: TRBJ2-1; v_call: TRBV13; clone_size: few; cdr3_nt: TGTGCCAGCAGCTTAAGCCTAGCGGGAGTAAGTGAGCAGTTCTTC; cdr3_aa: CASSLSLAGVSEQFF
d_call: TRBD1; j_call: TRBJ1-5; v_call: TRBV7-9; clone_size: .; cdr3_nt: TGTGCCAGCAGCTCATGGACAGGGGCGAGCAATCAGCCCCAGCATTTT; cdr3_aa: CASSSWTGASNQPQHF
d_call: .; j_call: TRBJ2-3; v_call: TRBV12-3/TRBV12-4; clone_size: many; cdr3_nt: TGTGCCAGCAGTCCTTCGGTAGCTGGGGATACGCAGTATTTT; cdr3_aa: CASSPSVAGDTQYF
d_call: TRBD2; j_call: TRBJ2-7; v_call: TRBV28; clone_size: .; cdr3_nt: TGTGCCAGCAGAGGGGGCCTAGCGGGAAACGAGCAGTACTTC; cdr3_aa: CASRGGLAGNEQYF
d_call: .; j_call: TRBJ2-3; v_call: TRBV7-9; clone_size: .; cdr3_nt: TGTGCCAGCAGCTCCCCTCCGGGACGTAGCACAGATACGCAGTATTTT; cdr3_aa: CASSSPPGRSTDTQYF
d_call: .; j_call: TRBJ2-1; v_call: TRBV12-3/TRBV12-4; clone_size: .; cdr3_nt: TGTGCCAGCCGATGGGGGGCCAATGAGCAGTTCTTC; cdr3_aa: CASRWGANEQFF
d_call: .; j_call: TRBJ2-3; v_call: TRBV24-1; clone_size: few; cdr3_nt: TGTGCCACCAGTGATTTGCGGGCCAGACCAACAGATACGCAGTATTTT; cdr3_aa: CATSDLRARPTDTQYF
d_call: .; j_call: TRBJ2-5; v_call: TRBV7-2; clone_size: few; cdr3_nt: TGTGCCAGCAGCCCCCGAAGGGGTAGGGAGACCCAGTACTTC; cdr3_aa: CASSPRRGRETQYF
d_call: .; j_call: TRBJ2-7; v_call: TRBV12-3/TRBV12-4; clone_size: .; cdr3_nt: TGTGCCAGCGGTATTAATGAGCAGTACTTC; cdr3_aa: CASGINEQYF
d_call: .; j_call: TRBJ2-7; v_call: TRBV28; clone_size: few; cdr3_nt: TGTGCCACCATAAAAGCGGGTAGCTCCTACGAGCAGTACTTC; cdr3_aa: CATIKAGSSYEQYF
d_call: TRBD2; j_call: TRBJ2-1; v_call: TRBV28; clone_size: .; cdr3_nt: TGTGCCAGCAGCCGTCCGACTAGCGGCTCTTACAATGAGCAGTTCTTC; cdr3_aa: CASSRPTSGSYNEQFF
d_call: TRBD2; j_call: TRBJ2-5; v_call: TRBV7-2; clone_size: few; cdr3_nt: TGTGCCAGCAGCTTAACTAGCGGGAGGGCCGTGAAGACCCAGTACTTC; cdr3_aa: CASSLTSGRAVKTQYF
d_call: .; j_call: TRBJ1-2; v_call: TRBV28; clone_size: many; cdr3_nt: TGTGCCAGCAGCAAGAGGGACACCCGCTCCTATGGCTACACCTTC; cdr3_aa: CASSKRDTRSYGYTF
d_call: TRBD2; j_call: TRBJ2-3; v_call: TRBV12-3/TRBV12-4; clone_size: few; cdr3_nt: TGTGCCAGCAGTTTAGCCCTAGCGGGAGTGGGAGATACGCAGTATTTT; cdr3_aa: CASSLALAGVGDTQYF
d_call: .; j_call: TRBJ2-7; v_call: TRBV12-3/TRBV12-4; clone_size: once; cdr3_nt: TGTGCCAGCACCCTCGGGGTCCAGTCCTACAATGAGCAGTACTTC; cdr3_aa: CASTLGVQSYNEQYF
d_call: .; j_call: TRBJ2-7; v_call: TRBV19; clone_size: .; cdr3_nt: TGTGCCAGTAGTATTCAAGCGACAGGAGTTTACGAGCAGTACTTC; cdr3_aa: CASSIQATGVYEQYF
d_call: TRBD1; j_call: TRBJ1-1; v_call: TRBV29-1; clone_size: .; cdr3_nt: TGCAGCGCCGAGGGGGACAGCAACACTGAAGCTTTCTTT; cdr3_aa: CSAEGDSNTEAFF
d_call: .; j_call: TRBJ2-7; v_call: TRBV20-1; clone_size: .; cdr3_nt: TGCAGTGCCAAGCCAGGGCAGGCCTACGAGCAGTACTTC; cdr3_aa: CSAKPGQAYEQYF
d_call: TRBD2; j_call: TRBJ2-5; v_call: TRBV28; clone_size: .; cdr3_nt: TGTGCCAGCAGTGGTTTGCTAGCGGGAGACCAAGAGACCCAGTACTTC; cdr3_aa: CASSGLLAGDQETQYF
d_call: TRBD1; j_call: TRBJ2-7; v_call: TRBV18; clone_size: .; cdr3_nt: TGTGCCAGCTCACTTTCCCGGGACAGGGGCCCCTACGAGCAGTACTTC; cdr3_aa: CASSLSRDRGPYEQYF
d_call: TRBD2; j_call: TRBJ2-7; v_call: TRBV19; clone_size: .; cdr3_nt: TGTGCCAGTGCTAGCGGGATCCACCCCCATTACGAGCAGTACTTC; cdr3_aa: CASASGIHPHYEQYF
d_call: .; j_call: TRBJ2-3; v_call: TRBV28; clone_size: .; cdr3_nt: TGTGCCAGCAGTGCCCCCGGTACGCAGTATTTT; cdr3_aa: CASSAPGTQYF
d_call: TRBD2; j_call: TRBJ2-1; v_call: TRBV27; clone_size: many; cdr3_nt: TGTGCCAGCAGTGCCACTAGCGAGGATGAGCAGTTCTTC; cdr3_aa: CASSATSEDEQFF
d_call: TRBD2; j_call: TRBJ2-5; v_call: TRBV4-3; clone_size: few; cdr3_nt: TGCGCCAGCAGCCAAGACCGACTAGCGGGAGGAATCGGAGAGACCCAGTACTTC; cdr3_aa: CASSQDRLAGGIGETQYF
d_call: .; j_call: TRBJ2-5; v_call: TRBV29-1; clone_size: many; cdr3_nt: TGCAGCGCCCGAATTCGACGGCTCCAAGAGACCCAGTACTTC; cdr3_aa: CSARIRRLQETQYF
d_call: .; j_call: TRBJ2-5; v_call: TRBV5-1; clone_size: .; cdr3_nt: TGCGCCAGCAGCCCCGGGACCGAGGTCGAGACCCAGTACTTC; cdr3_aa: CASSPGTEVETQYF
d_call: .; j_call: TRBJ2-5; v_call: TRBV27; clone_size: .; cdr3_nt: TGTGCCAGCAGTCCCAATCCATTAGCAGGGGAGACCCAGTACTTC; cdr3_aa: CASSPNPLAGETQYF
d_call: TRBD2; j_call: TRBJ2-1; v_call: TRBV12-3/TRBV12-4; clone_size: .; cdr3_nt: TGTGCCAGTTTTAGCGGGAATGTATGGGACAATGAGCAGTTCTTC; cdr3_aa: CASFSGNVWDNEQFF
d_call: TRBD2; j_call: TRBJ2-7; v_call: TRBV5-1; clone_size: few; cdr3_nt: TGCGCCAGCAGCTTTACTAGCGAGTCCTACGAGCAGTACTTC; cdr3_aa: CASSFTSESYEQYF
d_call: TRBD2; j_call: TRBJ2-7; v_call: TRBV19; clone_size: .; cdr3_nt: TGTGCCAGTAGTCCGTGGGAGGGCCGAGGAAGCCACGAGCAGTACTTC; cdr3_aa: CASSPWEGRGSHEQYF
d_call: .; j_call: TRBJ2-5; v_call: TRBV29-1; clone_size: .; cdr3_nt: TGCAGCGCTCTCGGACTTCAAGAGACCCAGTACTTC; cdr3_aa: CSALGLQETQYF
d_call: TRBD2; j_call: TRBJ2-5; v_call: TRBV20-1; clone_size: .; cdr3_nt: TGCAGTGCTAGAGTTGCTAGCGGGAGAGAGGTAGAGACCCAGTACTTC; cdr3_aa: CSARVASGREVETQYF
d_call: .; j_call: TRBJ1-1; v_call: TRBV5-1; clone_size: .; cdr3_nt: TGCGCCAGCAGCAGCAGTCTCGTCCTGGGCACTGAAGCTTTCTTT; cdr3_aa: CASSSSLVLGTEAFF
d_call: .; j_call: TRBJ2-3; v_call: TRBV28; clone_size: .; cdr3_nt: TGTGCCAGCAGTTTGACTGTAACGGCAGCGGGTCAAGATACGCAGTATTTT; cdr3_aa: CASSLTVTAAGQDTQYF
d_call: TRBD2; j_call: TRBJ2-7; v_call: TRBV20-1; clone_size: few; cdr3_nt: TGCAGCCCGAGCGGGAGGGTAAACGAGCAGTACTTC; cdr3_aa: CSPSGRVNEQYF
d_call: .; j_call: TRBJ2-4; v_call: TRBV18; clone_size: few; cdr3_nt: TGTGCCAGCTCACCAGACAGTCTAGCCAAAAACATTCAGTACTTC; cdr3_aa: CASSPDSLAKNIQYF
d_call: .; j_call: TRBJ2-3; v_call: TRBV5-1; clone_size: .; cdr3_nt: TGCGCCAGCAGCTCCGACACCGCTGGGAGCACAGATACGCAGTATTTT; cdr3_aa: CASSSDTAGSTDTQYF
d_call: TRBD2; j_call: TRBJ2-3; v_call: TRBV24-1; clone_size: few; cdr3_nt: TGTGCCACCAGAGCACGCGGGGGAGATACGCAGTATTTT; cdr3_aa: CATRARGGDTQYF
d_call: TRBD2; j_call: TRBJ2-3; v_call: TRBV30; clone_size: .; cdr3_nt: TGTGCCTGGAGTGCAGCGGGAGCGATCACCGGCGAGTATTTT; cdr3_aa: CAWSAAGAITGEYF
d_call: TRBD2; j_call: TRBJ2-7; v_call: TRBV20-1; clone_size: few; cdr3_nt: TGCAGTGCTAGAGAAAGCCTAGCGGGACGCTACGAGCAGTACTTC; cdr3_aa: CSARESLAGRYEQYF
d_call: TRBD2; j_call: TRBJ2-5; v_call: TRBV29-1; clone_size: many; cdr3_nt: TGCAGCGCCGCGGGACTAGCGGGCGGAGAGACCCAGTACTTC; cdr3_aa: CSAAGLAGGETQYF
d_call: .; j_call: TRBJ1-2; v_call: TRBV28; clone_size: many; cdr3_nt: TGTGCCAGCAGTTTGAAGGGCTATGGCTACACCTTC; cdr3_aa: CASSLKGYGYTF
d_call: .; j_call: TRBJ2-1; v_call: TRBV28; clone_size: .; cdr3_nt: TGTGCCAGCAGTTTAAATTCTCCCGATGAGCAGTTCTTC; cdr3_aa: CASSLNSPDEQFF
d_call: TRBD2; j_call: TRBJ2-5; v_call: TRBV7-8; clone_size: .; cdr3_nt: TGTGCCAGCTCTACATTAGCGGGCCAAGAGACCCAGTACTTC; cdr3_aa: CASSTLAGQETQYF
d_call: .; j_call: TRBJ2-5; v_call: TRBV6-2/TRBV6-3; clone_size: .; cdr3_nt: TGTGCCAGCAGTTATTTAAGCCAAGAGACCCAGTACTTC; cdr3_aa: CASSYLSQETQYF
d_call: .; j_call: TRBJ2-5; v_call: TRBV28; clone_size: few; cdr3_nt: TGTGCCAGCGCAGGCGGGCAAGAGACCCAGTACTTC; cdr3_aa: CASAGGQETQYF
d_call: .; j_call: TRBJ2-3; v_call: TRBV24-1; clone_size: .; cdr3_nt: TGTGCCACCGACGACAATTCGGGTAGCACAGATACGCAGTATTTT; cdr3_aa: CATDDNSGSTDTQYF
d_call: TRBD1; j_call: TRBJ2-2; v_call: TRBV12-3/TRBV12-4; clone_size: .; cdr3_nt: TGTGCCAGCCGCGGCCGGGACAGGGCTACCGGGGAGCTGTTTTTT; cdr3_aa: CASRGRDRATGELFF
d_call: .; j_call: TRBJ2-1; v_call: TRBV7-9; clone_size: .; cdr3_nt: TGTACCAGCAGCGGAGGGGGGGCTTACAATGAGCAGTTCTTC; cdr3_aa: CTSSGGGAYNEQFF
d_call: TRBD1; j_call: TRBJ2-5; v_call: TRBV3-1; clone_size: .; cdr3_nt: TGTGCCGGCAATCCGAGGACAGGTCTGCAAGAGACCCAGTACTTC; cdr3_aa: CAGNPRTGLQETQYF